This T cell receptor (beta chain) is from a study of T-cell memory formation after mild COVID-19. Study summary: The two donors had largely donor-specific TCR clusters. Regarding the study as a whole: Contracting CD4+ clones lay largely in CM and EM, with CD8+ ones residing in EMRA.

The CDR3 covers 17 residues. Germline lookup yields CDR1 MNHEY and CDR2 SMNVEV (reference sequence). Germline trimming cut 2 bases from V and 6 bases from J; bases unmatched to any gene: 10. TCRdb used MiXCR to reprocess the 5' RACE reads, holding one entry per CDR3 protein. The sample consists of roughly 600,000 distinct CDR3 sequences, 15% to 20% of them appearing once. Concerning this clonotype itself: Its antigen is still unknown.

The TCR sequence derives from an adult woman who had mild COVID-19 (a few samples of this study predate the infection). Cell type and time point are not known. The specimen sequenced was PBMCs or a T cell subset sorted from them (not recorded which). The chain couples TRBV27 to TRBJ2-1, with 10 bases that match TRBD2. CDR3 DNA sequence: TGTGCCAGCAGTTTACCCCCCCTAGCGGGGGAGTTCAATGAGCAGTTCTTC. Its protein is CASSLPPLAGEFNEQFF.